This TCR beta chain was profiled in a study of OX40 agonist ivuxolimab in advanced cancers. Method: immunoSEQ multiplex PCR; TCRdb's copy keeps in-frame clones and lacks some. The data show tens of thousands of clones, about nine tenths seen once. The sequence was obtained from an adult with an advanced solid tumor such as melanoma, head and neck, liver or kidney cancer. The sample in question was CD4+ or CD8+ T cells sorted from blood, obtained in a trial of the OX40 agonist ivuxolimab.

This CDR3 reads CASSVNRGSLTEAFF. The CDR3 region has the DNA TGTGCCAGCAGCGTGAACAGGGGAAGTCTGACTGAAGCTTTCTTT. The chain uses TRBV7-3 and TRBJ1-1; 7 nucleotides align to TRBD1. Germline V gene data show CDR1 as SGHTA and CDR2 as FQGTGA. V gave up 5 bases and J gave up 5 bases; unmatched junction bases: 11. The CDR3 has 15 amino acids.